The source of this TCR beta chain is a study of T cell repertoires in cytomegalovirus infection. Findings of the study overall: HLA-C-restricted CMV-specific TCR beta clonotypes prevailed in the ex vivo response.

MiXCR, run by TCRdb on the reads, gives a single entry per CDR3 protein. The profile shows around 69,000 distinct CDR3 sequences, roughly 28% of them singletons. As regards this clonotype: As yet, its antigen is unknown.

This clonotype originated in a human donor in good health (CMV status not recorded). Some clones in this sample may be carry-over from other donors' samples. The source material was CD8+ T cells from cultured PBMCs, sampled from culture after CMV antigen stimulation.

DNA for the CDR3: TGCGCCAGCAGCCAAGATTGGCGGGTCCCCGGGGAGCTGTTTTTT. Protein sequence: CASSQDWRVPGELFF. The chain employs TRBV4-3 and TRBJ2-2; a possible D gene is TRBD2 (5 bases). V gave up 0 bases and J gave up 6 bases, with 11 bases separating them. Germline loops: CDR1 LGHNA, CDR2 YSLEER. The CDR3 runs 15 residues.